One sample yielded the 18 T cell receptor beta chains listed below, sequenced in a study of blood T cell repertoires in COVID-19 (dated by TCRdb to 2020 to 2022). The method behind the library was the immunoSEQ multiplex PCR assay. This is the immuneACCESS table as TCRdb keeps it, with only in-frame sequences that have V and J called. A part of the clones is gone; compared with another copy, unresolved V genes explain less than half, and the rest is unexplained. A total of around 200,000 clones appear in this sample, around four fifths of them only once. The leading ten clones occupy about 15% of the sample. Sequenced sample: peripheral blood. The source of these receptors is a woman in her sixties or seventies with COVID-19, enrolled during active disease.

The V gene is TRBV5-1, the J gene TRBJ2-5, with 11 bases aligning to TRBD2. CDR1 and CDR2 (germline): SGHRS, YFSETQ. The CDR3 is 15 amino acids. With V trimmed by 2 bases and J by 7 bases, 7 bases remained unmatched. CDR3 amino acids: CASSFSGRARGTQYF. The CDR3 nucleotides read TGCGCCAGCAGCTTTAGCGGGAGGGCCAGGGGGACCCAGTACTTC.

This sequence joins TRBV6-5 and TRBJ1-6; D unclear. V dropped 6 bases and J dropped 6 bases, with 6 bases sitting between them. Germline V CDR1 and CDR2: MNHEY, SVGAGI. CDR3 length equals 12 residues. The CDR3 here is CASSRVNSPLHF. The CDR3 DNA is TGTGCCAGCAGCCGGGTTAATTCACCCCTCCACTTT.

The chain employs TRBV19 and TRBJ1-2; D remains ambiguous. The CDR3 is made up of 15 amino acids. Deletions cut 7 bases from V and 0 bases from J, with 15 bases between. From germline, CDR1 is LNHDA and CDR2 SQIVND (reference sequence). The CDR3 loop is CASKAGLSANYGYTF. In DNA form, the CDR3 reads TGTGCCAGTAAAGCCGGACTGTCAGCTAACTATGGCTACACCTTC. The variable domain in full, with the rest retrieved from reference TRBV19 and TRBJ1-2, is DGGITQSPKYLFRKEGQNVTLSCEQNLNHDAMYWYRQDPGQGLRLIYYSQIVNDFQKGDIAEGYSVSREKKESFPLTVTSAQKNPTAFYLCASKAGLSANYGYTFGSGTRLTVV.

V and J are TRBV7-2 and TRBJ2-3, with 7 bases fitting TRBD1. The CDR3 spans 13 residues. Germline values: CDR1 SGHTA, CDR2 FQGNSA. Losses at the gene ends were 5 bases for V and 4 bases for J; bases not matched to a gene: 3. CDR3 sequence reads: CASSRDSADTQYF. In DNA, the CDR3 is TGTGCCAGCAGCCGGGACAGCGCAGATACGCAGTATTTT. Together with reference TRBV7-2 and TRBJ2-3, the CDR3 gives the full variable domain: GAGVSQSPSNKVTEKGKDVELRCDPISGHTALYWYRQSLGQGLEFLIYFQGNSAPDKSGLPSDRFSAERTGGSVSTLTIQRTQQEDSAVYLCASSRDSADTQYFGPGTRLTVL.

J is TRBJ1-1 and V is TRBV2; no firm D call. V was pared by 6 bases and J by 1 base, with 15 bases between. This CDR3 region has 15 residues. Per germline, CDR1 SNHLY and CDR2 FYNNEI. The CDR3 DNA reads as TGTGCCAGCAGGCCCCTTCAAGGAGGGAACACTGAAGCTTTCTTT. Protein sequence: CASRPLQGGNTEAFF.

This chain joins TRBV30 and TRBJ2-3, with D perhaps matching TRBD1 (5 bases). Germline V gene data show CDR1 as GTSNPN and CDR2 as SVGIG (reference sequence). There are 14 residues in the CDR3. Deletions cut 3 bases from V and 5 bases from J, with 15 bases between. The CDR3 sequence is CAWRGASWIDTQYF. CDR3 nucleotide sequence: TGTGCCTGGAGAGGGGCCTCATGGATAGATACGCAGTATTTT.

J is TRBJ1-1 and V is TRBV12-5; a weak D match, TRBD1 (5 bases). The V end was cut by 0 bases, the J end by 3 bases, with 11 bases between. Germline V gene lookup returns CDR1 LGHNT and CDR2 FRNRAP. CDR3 length: 15 amino acids. CDR3 region: CASGLVQWGDTEAFF. The CDR3 DNA reads TGTGCTAGTGGTTTGGTACAATGGGGGGACACTGAAGCTTTCTTT.

V and J are TRBV5-4 and TRBJ2-1, with D tentatively TRBD2 (6 bases). The CDR3 is 13 amino acids. CDR1 and CDR2 (germline): SGHNT, YYREEE (reference sequence). The V end lost 0 bases, the J end lost 10 bases, and 11 bases lay between the germline ends. The CDR3 loop reads CASSLAGGREQFF. The CDR3 coding sequence is TGTGCCAGCAGCTTGGCCGGGGGACGGGAGCAGTTCTTC. The whole variable domain, filled in from reference TRBV5-4 and TRBJ2-1, reads ETGVTQSPTHLIKTRGQQVTLRCSSQSGHNTVSWYQQALGQGPQFIFQYYREEENGRGNFPPRFSGLQFPNYSSELNVNALELDDSALYLCASSLAGGREQFFGPGTRLTVL.

V gene TRBV11-2 combines with J gene TRBJ2-7; D may be TRBD2 (6 bases). V was trimmed by 5 bases and J by 1 base, leaving 12 bases between them. The CDR3 loop spans 14 amino acids. Per germline, CDR1 SGHAT and CDR2 FQNNGV. CDR3 sequence: CASSPRDWSYEQYF. The CDR3 DNA reads TGTGCCAGCAGCCCCAGGGACTGGTCCTACGAGCAGTACTTC.

The rearrangement joins TRBV2 to TRBJ2-5; D may be TRBD2 (6 bases). Germline values: CDR1 SNHLY, CDR2 FYNNEI. CDR3 length: 12 amino acids. V lost 8 bases and J lost 2, with 9 bases in between. The CDR3 sequence is CASGLLQETQYF. The DNA of the CDR3 is TGTGCCAGCGGACTACTTCAAGAGACCCAGTACTTC.

The chain joins TRBV27 to TRBJ2-2, with D perhaps TRBD1 (6 bases). Germline V gives CDR1 MNHEY, CDR2 SMNVEV (reference sequence). The CDR3 totals 12 residues. Trimming pared 7 bases from V and 7 bases from J, leaving 10 bases between. The CDR3 nucleotides read TGTGCCAGCATGACAGGACACGGGGAGCTGTTTTTT. Amino acid sequence: CASMTGHGELFF.

This clone appeared a few times. The V call is TRBV30, the J call TRBJ1-1; D is undetermined. The V end lost 5 bases, the J end lost 10 bases, and 14 bases lay between the germline ends. CDR3 length equals 11 residues. Germline V gene sequence: CDR1 GTSNPN, CDR2 SVGIG (reference sequence). The CDR3 protein is CAWWGGGGAFF. CDR3 sequence (DNA): TGTGCCTGGTGGGGTGGAGGTGGAGCTTTCTTT.

The CDR3 reads CASREQGLTEAFF. DNA for the CDR3: TGTGCCAGCAGAGAACAGGGACTAACTGAAGCTTTCTTT. V gene TRBV7-2 combines with J gene TRBJ1-1; D perhaps matches TRBD1 (6 bases). Germline V lookup: CDR1 SGHTA, CDR2 FQGNSA. This CDR3 region has 13 residues. Trimming removed 6 bases from V and 5 bases from J, with 13 bases in between.

V is TRBV30 and J is TRBJ1-5; D unclear. Germline V gene data show CDR1 as GTSNPN and CDR2 as SVGIG (reference sequence). The V end was cut by 0 bases, the J end by 6 bases, with 6 bases between. This CDR3 has 12 residues. The CDR3 protein is CAWSVRGQPQHF. The CDR3, as DNA: TGTGCCTGGAGTGTAAGAGGTCAGCCCCAGCATTTT.

V and J are TRBV6-5 and TRBJ2-7; the match to TRBD1 covers 7 bases. This CDR3 spans 13 amino acids. In germline, CDR1 is MNHEY, CDR2 SVGAGI. V was pared by 6 bases and J by 5 bases, with 7 bases of the junction left unmatched. The CDR3 DNA reads as TGTGCCAGCAGCAGACAGGGTGGGGACGAGCAGTACGTC. Translating it yields CASSRQGGDEQYV.

This chain uses TRBV9 with TRBJ2-1, with TRBD2 matching 10 bases. The V segment lost 2 bases and the J segment 0 bases; nucleotides outside the gene matches: 11. Germline CDR1 is SGDLS and CDR2 is YYNGEE. This CDR3 spans 19 amino acids. CDR3 in amino acids: CASSVGIAGGPSSYNEQFF. The CDR3, as DNA: TGTGCCAGCAGCGTTGGGATAGCGGGGGGCCCTAGCTCCTACAATGAGCAGTTCTTC.

This clone was observed a single time. V and J are TRBV19 and TRBJ2-4, with 10 bases aligning to TRBD1. Unmatched junction bases numbered 0, after V lost 1 base and J lost 9 bases. The CDR3 runs to 13 residues. The germline V gene encodes CDR1 LNHDA and CDR2 SQIVND (reference sequence). CDR3 coding DNA: TGTGCCAGTAGTATAGGGACAGGGGGCATTCAGTACTTC. The encoded protein is CASSIGTGGIQYF.

CDR3 sequence: CASSPLSYGYTF. The CDR3 DNA is TGTGCCAGCAGCCCGCTGAGCTATGGCTACACCTTC. This chain links TRBV9 with TRBJ1-2; D gene ambiguous. V lost 4 bases and J lost 4, with 8 bases in between. This CDR3 region has 12 residues. From germline, CDR1 is SGDLS and CDR2 YYNGEE.